This T cell receptor beta chain was sequenced in a study of blood T cells in healthy people across ages. In the study overall: Per two T cells, template switching captured roughly one barcoded beta molecule.

The CDR3 sequence is 13 residues long. Germline lookup yields CDR1 SGHNT and CDR2 YENEEA. The V gene lost 0 bases and the J gene lost 4 bases, with 6 bases spanning the gap. With a J-beta primer mix and a sample-barcoded 5' primer, a second PCR ran roughly 6 to 12 cycles. Researchers report that a template-switch adaptor with 12 random nucleotides tagged each cDNA molecule. Samples each returned at least 3 million CDR3-containing paired-end reads. MiXCR was run by TCRdb on the 5' RACE reads, yielding one entry per CDR3 protein. The sample includes roughly 730,000 distinct CDR3 sequences, around three fifths of them seen just once. Each of the donors had around 9 milliliters of peripheral blood drawn into EDTA-treated Vacutainer tubes.

The clonotype comes from a man aged 40-55 years in good health. The chain recombines TRBV11-3 with TRBJ1-1; D ambiguous. The sequencing input was blood. The CDR3 loop is CASSLDPITEAFF. CDR3 in DNA: TGTGCCAGCAGCTTAGATCCCATCACTGAAGCTTTCTTT.